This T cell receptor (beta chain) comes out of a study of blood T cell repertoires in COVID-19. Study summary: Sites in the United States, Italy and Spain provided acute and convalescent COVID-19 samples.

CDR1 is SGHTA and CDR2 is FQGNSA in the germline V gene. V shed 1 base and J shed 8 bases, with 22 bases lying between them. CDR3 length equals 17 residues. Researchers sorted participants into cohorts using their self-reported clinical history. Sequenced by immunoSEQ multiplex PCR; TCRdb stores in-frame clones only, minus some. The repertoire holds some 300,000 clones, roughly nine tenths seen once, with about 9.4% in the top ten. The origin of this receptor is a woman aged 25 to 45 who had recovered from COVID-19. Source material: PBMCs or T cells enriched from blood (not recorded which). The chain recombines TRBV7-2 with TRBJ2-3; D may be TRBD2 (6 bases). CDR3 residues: CASSLEFSGTGERTQYF. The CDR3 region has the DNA TGTGCCAGCAGCTTAGAATTTAGCGGCACTGGGGAGCGTACGCAGTATTTT.